This is a list of T cell receptor beta chains from one sample in a study of shared clonotypes between healthy human individuals. This table comes from immunoSEQ multiplex PCR, and its TCRdb copy is limited to in-frame clones, with some not included. The sample shows 2 million or so clones, approximately 94% of them seen only once. The specimen sequenced was naive CD8+ T cells sorted from blood. The receptors come from a man aged 18 to 30 in good health. CDR3s include the opening cysteine and the closing phenylalanine or tryptophan. A D gene is named only where the DNA matches it firmly. Size is omitted from some rows. Given values are once, few, many or a class for expanded clones.

CDR3 protein	CDR3 DNA	V gene	J gene	D gene	clone size
CASSLGIPNTEAFF	TGCGCCAGCAGCTTGGGGATCCCCAACACTGAAGCTTTCTTT	TRBV5-1	TRBJ1-1	.	.
CASSQVVWTGAPQPQHF	TGTGCCAGCAGCCAAGTGGTATGGACAGGGGCTCCTCAGCCCCAGCATTTT	TRBV14	TRBJ1-5	TRBD1	.
CASSQVGAGRNEQFF	TGCGCCAGCAGCCAAGTGGGGGCAGGGCGGAATGAGCAGTTCTTC	TRBV4-1	TRBJ2-1	.	.
CASSLAGQGAAYNEQFF	TGTGCCAGCAGCTTAGCGGGACAGGGGGCCGCCTACAATGAGCAGTTCTTC	TRBV7-8	TRBJ2-1	TRBD1	.
CASGWTEMNTEAFF	TGTGCCAGCGGCTGGACAGAGATGAACACTGAAGCTTTCTTT	TRBV2	TRBJ1-1	.	.
CASSQAWGDDSPLHF	TGCGCCAGCAGCCAAGCTTGGGGAGACGATTCACCCCTCCACTTT	TRBV4-3	TRBJ1-6	.	.
CASSHDLAGGNTGELFF	TGCGCCAGCAGCCACGATTTAGCGGGAGGGAACACCGGGGAGCTGTTTTTT	TRBV4-3	TRBJ2-2	TRBD2	.
CASSQDGADGETQYF	TGCGCCAGCAGCCAAGATGGGGCAGACGGGGAGACCCAGTACTTC	TRBV4-3	TRBJ2-5	.	.
CASRDGVGQYF	TGTGCCAGCAGGGACGGAGTGGGGCAGTACTTC	TRBV6-1	TRBJ2-7	.	.
CASPPLAGAYEQYF	TGCGCCAGCCCTCCGTTAGCGGGGGCCTACGAGCAGTACTTC	TRBV5-1	TRBJ2-7	TRBD2	.
CASSPRDRANTGELFF	TGTGCCAGCAGCCCCAGGGACAGGGCGAACACCGGGGAGCTGTTTTTT	TRBV7-3	TRBJ2-2	TRBD1	.
CASSLPGGLDRDGYTF	TGTGCCAGCAGCCTACCAGGTGGGCTTGACAGAGATGGCTACACCTTC	TRBV7-9	TRBJ1-2	.	once
CASSLTGMNTEAFF	TGTGCCAGCAGTTTAACAGGCATGAACACTGAAGCTTTCTTT	TRBV27	TRBJ1-1	.	.
CASSPDRAAGNTIYF	TGTGCCAGCAGCCCAGACAGGGCTGCTGGAAACACCATATATTTT	TRBV7-9	TRBJ1-3	TRBD1	.
CASSQDSGENIQYF	TGCGCCAGCAGCCAAGATTCAGGGGAAAACATTCAGTACTTC	TRBV4-3	TRBJ2-4	.	.
CASSSGLAGGPIEQFF	TGTGCCAGCAGTTCGGGACTAGCGGGGGGGCCGATTGAGCAGTTCTTC	TRBV28	TRBJ2-1	TRBD2	.
CASSLGFGTGGFGEQYF	TGTGCCAGCAGTTTAGGGTTTGGGACAGGGGGTTTTGGCGAGCAGTACTTC	TRBV27	TRBJ2-7	TRBD1	.
CASTLAGGIDTQYF	TGTGCCAGCACACTAGCGGGGGGAATAGATACGCAGTATTTT	TRBV19	TRBJ2-3	TRBD2	.
CASSAHLQGAGGYGYTF	TGTGCCAGCAGTGCCCACCTACAGGGGGCAGGAGGCTATGGCTACACCTTC	TRBV28	TRBJ1-2	TRBD1	.
CAISGTSGSTDTQYF	TGTGCCATCAGCGGGACTAGCGGGAGCACAGATACGCAGTATTTT	TRBV10-3	TRBJ2-3	TRBD2	.
CASSLHRGDSPNEKLFF	TGTGCCAGCAGCTTACACCGAGGGGACAGCCCTAATGAAAAACTGTTTTTT	TRBV11-2	TRBJ1-4	TRBD1	.
CASSLPTGSYATNEKLFF	TGTGCCAGCAGCTTACCGACAGGTAGCTACGCAACTAATGAAAAACTGTTTTTT	TRBV7-9	TRBJ1-4	.	few
CASSFIQEYGTGELFF	TGTGCCAGCAGCTTTATTCAGGAATATGGCACCGGGGAGCTGTTTTTT	TRBV5-6	TRBJ2-2	.	once
CASSLEGRQGGLYGYTF	TGCGCCAGCAGCTTGGAAGGCAGACAGGGGGGACTTTATGGCTACACCTTC	TRBV5-1	TRBJ1-2	TRBD1	.
CASSQDGFQPQHF	TGTGCCAGCAGCCAAGATGGGTTTCAGCCCCAGCATTTT	TRBV4-2	TRBJ1-5	.	.
CASSQEATPGLQPQHF	TGCGCCAGCAGCCAAGAGGCCACCCCGGGTCTTCAGCCCCAGCATTTT	TRBV4-3	TRBJ1-5	.	.
CASKRGDEQYF	TGTGCCAGCAAGAGAGGGGACGAGCAGTACTTC	TRBV27	TRBJ2-7	.	.
CASSLLPESMYGYTF	TGTGCCAGCAGCTTACTCCCGGAATCGATGTATGGCTACACCTTC	TRBV7-9	TRBJ1-2	.	.
CASSVAGITDTQYF	TGTGCCAGCAGCGTAGCTGGGATAACAGATACGCAGTATTTT	TRBV9	TRBJ2-3	.	.
CASNHRGNYGYTF	TGTGCCAGCAACCACCGGGGTAACTATGGCTACACCTTC	TRBV6-1	TRBJ1-2	.	.
CASSFWRLGGYEQYF	TGTGCCAGCAGCTTTTGGCGGCTGGGAGGATACGAGCAGTACTTC	TRBV7-9	TRBJ2-7	.	.
CASRRDRDSYEQYF	TGTGCCAGTCGTAGGGACAGGGATTCCTACGAGCAGTACTTC	TRBV19	TRBJ2-7	TRBD1	.
CASSQEQAGSTYEQYF	TGCGCCAGCAGCCAAGAGCAAGCGGGATCGACCTACGAGCAGTACTTC	TRBV4-1	TRBJ2-7	TRBD2	.
CASSVALGLGAGELFF	TGTGCCAGCAGCGTAGCGCTCGGACTAGGAGCCGGGGAGCTGTTTTTT	TRBV9	TRBJ2-2	TRBD2	.
CASSQLSGEKNIQYF	TGCGCCAGCAGCCAACTTAGCGGGGAGAAAAACATTCAGTACTTC	TRBV4-3	TRBJ2-4	TRBD2	.
CASSLPTGSSYNEQFF	TGTGCCAGCAGCTTGCCTACTGGTAGCTCCTACAATGAGCAGTTCTTC	TRBV7-9	TRBJ2-1	.	.
CASSLGQAHEKLFF	TGTGCCAGCAGTTTAGGCCAGGCACATGAAAAACTGTTTTTT	TRBV28	TRBJ1-4	.	.
CASSDDNNYNEQFF	TGTGCCAGCAGTGACGACAACAACTACAATGAGCAGTTCTTC	TRBV6-4	TRBJ2-1	.	once
CASSYSYGSEETQYF	TGTGCCAGCAGTTACTCGTACGGGAGCGAAGAGACCCAGTACTTC	TRBV6-5	TRBJ2-5	.	.
CASSDGQLHEQYF	TGTGCCAGCAGCGACGGACAGCTTCACGAGCAGTACTTC	TRBV5-4	TRBJ2-7	.	.
CASSSLGEETQYF	TGTGCCAGCAGCTCCCTAGGCGAAGAGACCCAGTACTTC	TRBV7-6	TRBJ2-5	.	once
CASSHRENSNQPQHF	TGTGCCAGCAGCCACAGGGAAAATAGCAATCAGCCCCAGCATTTT	TRBV6-5	TRBJ1-5	.	.
CASSLHQGTTGELFF	TGCGCCAGCAGCCTCCATCAGGGAACCACCGGGGAGCTGTTTTTT	TRBV4-1	TRBJ2-2	.	.
CASSQVGGREQFF	TGCGCCAGCAGCCAAGTAGGGGGCCGCGAGCAGTTCTTC	TRBV4-1	TRBJ2-1	TRBD1	.
CASSREGGTDTQYF	TGTGCCAGCAGCCGAGAGGGGGGGACCGATACGCAGTATTTT	TRBV4-2	TRBJ2-3	.	.
CSVGTVNEQYF	TGCAGCGTAGGGACAGTTAACGAGCAGTACTTC	TRBV29-1	TRBJ2-7	TRBD1	.
CASSESEDRGPFRETQYF	TGTGCCAGCAGTGAGAGTGAGGACAGGGGGCCTTTTCGAGAGACCCAGTACTTC	TRBV2	TRBJ2-5	TRBD1	.
CASSLGPAVGTDTQYF	TGTGCCAGCAGCTTAGGACCGGCGGTTGGCACAGATACGCAGTATTTT	TRBV7-9	TRBJ2-3	.	.
CASTPRDSKYEQYF	TGTGCCAGCACCCCCAGGGACAGCAAATACGAGCAGTACTTC	TRBV6-6	TRBJ2-7	TRBD1	.
CASSSITRGPLLAEQYF	TGCGCCAGCAGCTCGATCACCCGGGGCCCTTTATTGGCCGAGCAGTACTTC	TRBV5-1	TRBJ2-7	.	.
CASSPSRGAETDTQYF	TGTGCCAGCTCACCCTCGCGGGGTGCAGAAACAGATACGCAGTATTTT	TRBV18	TRBJ2-3	.	.
CASSLMLGGLFF	TGTGCCAGCAGCTTAATGCTCGGTGGACTGTTTTTT	TRBV7-9	TRBJ1-4	.	.
CASSSDIMMSDTQYF	TGTGCCAGCAGTAGTGACATCATGATGTCAGATACGCAGTATTTT	TRBV6-5	TRBJ2-3	.	.